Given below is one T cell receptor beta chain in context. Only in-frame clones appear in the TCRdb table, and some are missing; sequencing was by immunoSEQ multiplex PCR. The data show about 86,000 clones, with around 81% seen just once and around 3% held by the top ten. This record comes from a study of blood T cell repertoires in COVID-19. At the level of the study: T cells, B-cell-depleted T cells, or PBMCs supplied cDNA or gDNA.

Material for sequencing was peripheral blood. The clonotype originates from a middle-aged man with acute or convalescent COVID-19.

Here the CDR3 reads CASSPSSGTGLGRGYTF. CDR3 in DNA: TGTGCCAGCTCTCCGTCCTCCGGGACAGGGTTAGGAAGGGGCTACACCTTC. The chain carries TRBV21-1 and TRBJ1-2; TRBD1 is taken as the D call from the table, unchecked against the DNA. TRBV21-1 is flagged as a pseudogene. This CDR3 is built from 17 residues.